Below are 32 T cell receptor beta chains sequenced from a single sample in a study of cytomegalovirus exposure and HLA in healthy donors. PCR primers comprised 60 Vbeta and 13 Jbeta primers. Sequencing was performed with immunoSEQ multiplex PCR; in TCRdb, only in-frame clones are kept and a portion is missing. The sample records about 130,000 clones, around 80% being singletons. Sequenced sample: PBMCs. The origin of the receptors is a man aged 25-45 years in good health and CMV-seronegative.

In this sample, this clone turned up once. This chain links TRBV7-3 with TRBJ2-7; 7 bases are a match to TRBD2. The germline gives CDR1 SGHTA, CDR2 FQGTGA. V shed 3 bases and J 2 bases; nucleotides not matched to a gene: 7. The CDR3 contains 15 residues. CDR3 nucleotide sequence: TGTGCCAGCAGCTTTTTAGGCGGGGGTACCTACGAGCAGTACTTC. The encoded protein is CASSFLGGGTYEQYF.

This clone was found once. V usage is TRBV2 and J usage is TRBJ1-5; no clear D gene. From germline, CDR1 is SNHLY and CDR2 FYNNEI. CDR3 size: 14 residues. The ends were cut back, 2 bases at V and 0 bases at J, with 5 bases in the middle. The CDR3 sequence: CASSEQVSNQPQHF. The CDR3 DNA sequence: TGTGCCAGCAGTGAACAGGTTAGCAATCAGCCCCAGCATTTT.

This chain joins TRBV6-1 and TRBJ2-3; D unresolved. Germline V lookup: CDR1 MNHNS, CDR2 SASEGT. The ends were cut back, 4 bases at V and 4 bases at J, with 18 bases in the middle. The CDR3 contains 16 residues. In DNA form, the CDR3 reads TGTGCCAGCAGTGGGTACGGTAGCCCAATGGCAGATACGCAGTATTTT. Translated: CASSGYGSPMADTQYF.

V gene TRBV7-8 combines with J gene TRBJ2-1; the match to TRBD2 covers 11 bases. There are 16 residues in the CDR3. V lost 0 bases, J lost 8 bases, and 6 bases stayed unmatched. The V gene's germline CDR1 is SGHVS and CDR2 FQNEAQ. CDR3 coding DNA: TGTGCCAGCAGCTTAGCACTAGCGGGAGTGGGCTATGAGCAGTTCTTC. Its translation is CASSLALAGVGYEQFF.

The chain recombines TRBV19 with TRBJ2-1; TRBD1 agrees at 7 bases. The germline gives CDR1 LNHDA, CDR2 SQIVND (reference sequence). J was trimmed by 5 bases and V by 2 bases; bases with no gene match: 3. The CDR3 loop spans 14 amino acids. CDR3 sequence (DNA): TGTGCCAGTAGTATATGGCAGGGGGACAATGAGCAGTTCTTC. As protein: CASSIWQGDNEQFF.

The CDR3 region has the DNA TGTGCCAGCAGTCGATTACAGAATTACGAGCAGTACTTC. Protein sequence: CASSRLQNYEQYF. The J gene is TRBJ2-7, the V gene TRBV28; no clear D. V lost 5 bases to trimming and J lost 4 bases, with 12 bases between them. The CDR3 covers 13 residues. Germline-derived CDR1 and CDR2 are MDHEN and SYDVKM.

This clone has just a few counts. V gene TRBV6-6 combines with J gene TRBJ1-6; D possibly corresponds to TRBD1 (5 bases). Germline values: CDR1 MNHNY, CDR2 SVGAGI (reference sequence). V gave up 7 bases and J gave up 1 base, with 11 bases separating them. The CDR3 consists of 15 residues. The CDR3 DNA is TGTGCCAGCACCACGGACATATCCTATAATTCACCCCTCCACTTT. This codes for CASTTDISYNSPLHF.

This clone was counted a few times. This chain's CDR3 is CASSPNLAGPYEQYF. The CDR3 nucleotides read TGTGCCAGCAGCCCCAACCTAGCGGGCCCCTACGAGCAGTACTTC. J is TRBJ2-7 and V is TRBV7-3, with 8 bases fitting TRBD2. Trimming took 5 bases from V and 2 from J; bases not matched to a gene: 8. The V gene's germline CDR1 is SGHTA and CDR2 FQGTGA. The CDR3 extends over 15 amino acids. The full variable domain, in which reference TRBV7-3 and TRBJ2-7 provide the parts outside the CDR3, is GAGVSQTPSNKVTEKGKYVELRCDPISGHTALYWYRQSLGQGPEFLIYFQGTGAADDSGLPNDRFFAVRPEGSVSTLKIQRTERGDSAVYLCASSPNLAGPYEQYFGPGTRLTVT.

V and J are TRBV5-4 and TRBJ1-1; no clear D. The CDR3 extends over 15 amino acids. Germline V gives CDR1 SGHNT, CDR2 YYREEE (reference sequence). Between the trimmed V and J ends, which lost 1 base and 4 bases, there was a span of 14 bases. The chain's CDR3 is CASSLRISRSTEAFF. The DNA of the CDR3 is TGTGCCAGCAGCTTGAGGATTTCACGGAGCACTGAAGCTTTCTTT.

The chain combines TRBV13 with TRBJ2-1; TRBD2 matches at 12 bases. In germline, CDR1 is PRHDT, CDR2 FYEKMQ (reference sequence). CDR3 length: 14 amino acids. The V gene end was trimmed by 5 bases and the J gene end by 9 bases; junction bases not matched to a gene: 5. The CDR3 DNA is TGTGCCAGCAGCGAGTGGGGACTAGCGGGTGAGCAGTTCTTC. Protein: CASSEWGLAGEQFF.

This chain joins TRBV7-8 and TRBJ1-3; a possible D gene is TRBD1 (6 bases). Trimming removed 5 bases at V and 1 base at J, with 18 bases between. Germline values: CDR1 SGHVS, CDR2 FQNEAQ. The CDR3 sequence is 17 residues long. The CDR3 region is CASSPRTETTSGNTIYF. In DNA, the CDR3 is TGTGCCAGCAGCCCTCGGACAGAAACAACTTCTGGAAACACCATATATTTT.

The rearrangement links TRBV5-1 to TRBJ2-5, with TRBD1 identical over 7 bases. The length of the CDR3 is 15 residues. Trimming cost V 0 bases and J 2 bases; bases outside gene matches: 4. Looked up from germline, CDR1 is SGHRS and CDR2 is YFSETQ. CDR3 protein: CASSLGQGEQETQYF. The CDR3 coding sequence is TGCGCCAGCAGCTTGGGACAGGGTGAACAAGAGACCCAGTACTTC.

CDR3 amino acids: CASSQDVRANTGELFF. The CDR3 region has the DNA TGCGCCAGCAGCCAAGATGTGAGGGCGAACACCGGGGAGCTGTTTTTT. The V call is TRBV4-3, the J call TRBJ2-2, with D possibly being TRBD2 (5 bases). The CDR3 consists of 16 residues. V lost 0 bases and J 0 bases, leaving 8 bases between the germline ends. The germline V gene has CDR1 LGHNA and CDR2 YSLEER.

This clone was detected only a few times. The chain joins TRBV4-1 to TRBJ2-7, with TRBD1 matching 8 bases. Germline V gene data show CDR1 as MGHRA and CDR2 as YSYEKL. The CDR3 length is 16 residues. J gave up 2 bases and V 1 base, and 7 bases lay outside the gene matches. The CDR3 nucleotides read TGCGCCAGCAGCCAAGTTCCGGGACAGGCCACCTACGAGCAGTACTTC. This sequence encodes CASSQVPGQATYEQYF.

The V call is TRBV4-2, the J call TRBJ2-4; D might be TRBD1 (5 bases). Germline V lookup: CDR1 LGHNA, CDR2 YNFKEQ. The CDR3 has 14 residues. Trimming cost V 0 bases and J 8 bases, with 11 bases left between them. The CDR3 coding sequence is TGTGCCAGCAGCCAAGATGGGGCTCCGGACATTCAGTACTTC. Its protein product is CASSQDGAPDIQYF.

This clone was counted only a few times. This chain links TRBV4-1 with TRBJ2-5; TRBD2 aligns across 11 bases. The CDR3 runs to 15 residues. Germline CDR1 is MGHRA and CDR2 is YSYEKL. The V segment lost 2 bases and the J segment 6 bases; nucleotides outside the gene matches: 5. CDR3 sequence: CASSQPGTSGKTQYF. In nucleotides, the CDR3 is TGCGCCAGCAGCCAACCAGGGACTAGCGGAAAGACCCAGTACTTC.

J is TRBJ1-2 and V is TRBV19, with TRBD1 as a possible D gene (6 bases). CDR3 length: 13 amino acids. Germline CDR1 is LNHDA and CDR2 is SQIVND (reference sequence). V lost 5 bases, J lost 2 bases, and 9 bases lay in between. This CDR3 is CASSAGQNYGYTF. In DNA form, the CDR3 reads TGTGCCAGTAGTGCTGGACAGAACTATGGCTACACCTTC. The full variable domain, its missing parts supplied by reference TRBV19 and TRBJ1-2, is DGGITQSPKYLFRKEGQNVTLSCEQNLNHDAMYWYRQDPGQGLRLIYYSQIVNDFQKGDIAEGYSVSREKKESFPLTVTSAQKNPTAFYLCASSAGQNYGYTFGSGTRLTVV.

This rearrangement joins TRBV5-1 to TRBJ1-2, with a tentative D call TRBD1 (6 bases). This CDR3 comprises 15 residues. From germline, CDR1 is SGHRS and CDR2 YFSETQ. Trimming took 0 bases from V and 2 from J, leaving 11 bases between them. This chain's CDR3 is CASSLVSGQNYGYTF. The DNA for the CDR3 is TGCGCCAGCAGCTTGGTCTCGGGACAAAACTATGGCTACACCTTC.

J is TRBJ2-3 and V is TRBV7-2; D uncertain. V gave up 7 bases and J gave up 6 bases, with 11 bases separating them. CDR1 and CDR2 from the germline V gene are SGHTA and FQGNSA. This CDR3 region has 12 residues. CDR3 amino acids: CASTLFPDTQYF. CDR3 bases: TGTGCCAGCACCCTGTTTCCCGATACGCAGTATTTT.

CDR3 loop: CASSLVTGSGTDTQYF. CDR3 nucleotides: TGTGCCAGCAGTTTAGTGACAGGGTCTGGCACAGATACGCAGTATTTT. The chain recombines TRBV28 with TRBJ2-3; 7 bases match TRBD1. Germline CDR1 and CDR2: MDHEN and SYDVKM. The CDR3 contains 16 residues. Trimming cost V 2 bases and J 1 base; bases outside gene matches: 6. The variable domain in full, completed from reference TRBV28 and TRBJ2-3, reads DVKVTQSSRYLVKRTGEKVFLECVQDMDHENMFWYRQDPGLGLRLIYFSYDVKMKEKGDIPEGYSVSREKKERFSLILESASTNQTSMYLCASSLVTGSGTDTQYFGPGTRLTVL.

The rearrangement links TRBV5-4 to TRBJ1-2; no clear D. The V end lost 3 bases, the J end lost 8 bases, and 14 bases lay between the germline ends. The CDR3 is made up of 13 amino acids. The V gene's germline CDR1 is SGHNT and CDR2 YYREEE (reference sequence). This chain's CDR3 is CASSSGAVRGYTF. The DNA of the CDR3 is TGTGCCAGCAGCTCGGGTGCCGTGAGGGGCTACACCTTC.

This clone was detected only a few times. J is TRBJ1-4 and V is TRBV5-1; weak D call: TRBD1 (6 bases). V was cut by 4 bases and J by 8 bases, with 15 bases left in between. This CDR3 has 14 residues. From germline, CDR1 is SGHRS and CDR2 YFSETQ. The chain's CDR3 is CASSPGQRAEKLFF. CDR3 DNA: TGCGCCAGCAGCCCCGGACAGCGTGCCGAAAAACTGTTTTTT.

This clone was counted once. CDR3 sequence: CASSRQGNQPQHF. CDR3 in DNA: TGTGCCAGTTCAAGACAGGGAAATCAGCCCCAGCATTTT. The J gene is TRBJ1-5, the V gene TRBV28; TRBD1 matches at 7 bases. Germline CDR1 and CDR2: MDHEN and SYDVKM. CDR3 length equals 13 residues. Trimming at V came to 9 bases and at J to 4 bases, leaving 6 bases not matched to a gene.

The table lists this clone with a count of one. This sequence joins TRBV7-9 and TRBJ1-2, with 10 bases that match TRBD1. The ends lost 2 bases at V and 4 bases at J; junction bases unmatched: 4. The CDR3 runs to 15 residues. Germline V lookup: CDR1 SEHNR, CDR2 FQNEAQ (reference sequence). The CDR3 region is CASSLKRDRGYGYTF. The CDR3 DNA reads TGTGCCAGCAGCTTAAAAAGGGACAGGGGCTATGGCTACACCTTC.

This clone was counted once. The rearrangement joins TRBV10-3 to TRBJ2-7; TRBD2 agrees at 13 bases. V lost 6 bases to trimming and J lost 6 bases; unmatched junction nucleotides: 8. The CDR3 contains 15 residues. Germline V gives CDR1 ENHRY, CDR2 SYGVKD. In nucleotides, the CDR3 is TGTGCCATCAGGGAGACTAGCGGGGGGAACCTCGAGCAGTACTTC. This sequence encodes CAIRETSGGNLEQYF.

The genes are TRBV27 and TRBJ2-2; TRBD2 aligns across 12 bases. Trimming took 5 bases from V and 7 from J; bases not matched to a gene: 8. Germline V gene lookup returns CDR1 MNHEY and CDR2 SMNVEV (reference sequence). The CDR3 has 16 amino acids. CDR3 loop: CASSLPGLAGHGELFF. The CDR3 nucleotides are TGTGCCAGCAGTCTCCCGGGACTAGCGGGTCACGGGGAGCTGTTTTTT.

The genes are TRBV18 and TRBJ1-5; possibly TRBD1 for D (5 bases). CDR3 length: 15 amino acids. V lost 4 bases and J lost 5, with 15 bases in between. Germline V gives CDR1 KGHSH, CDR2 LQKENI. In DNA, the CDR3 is TGTGCCAGCTCACTAGGACAAGCAGTAGATCAGCCCCAGCATTTT. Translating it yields CASSLGQAVDQPQHF. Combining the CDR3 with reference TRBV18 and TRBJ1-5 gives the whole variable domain NAGVMQNPRHLVRRRGQEARLRCSPMKGHSHVYWYRQLPEEGLKFMVYLQKENIIDESGMPKERFSAEFPKEGPSILRIQQVVRGDSAAYFCASSLGQAVDQPQHFGDGTRLSIL.

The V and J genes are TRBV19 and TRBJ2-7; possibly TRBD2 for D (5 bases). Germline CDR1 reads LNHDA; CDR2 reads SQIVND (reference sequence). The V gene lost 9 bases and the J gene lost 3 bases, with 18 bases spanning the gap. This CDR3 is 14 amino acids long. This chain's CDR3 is CASMASGSVYEQYF. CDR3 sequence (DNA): TGTGCCAGCATGGCGAGCGGATCCGTCTACGAGCAGTACTTC.

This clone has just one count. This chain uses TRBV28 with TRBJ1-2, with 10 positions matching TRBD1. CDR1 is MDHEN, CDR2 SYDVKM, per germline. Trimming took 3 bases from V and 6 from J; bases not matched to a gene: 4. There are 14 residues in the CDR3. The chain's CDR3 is CASSLGQGPDGYTF. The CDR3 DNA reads TGTGCCAGCAGTTTGGGACAGGGGCCGGATGGCTACACCTTC.

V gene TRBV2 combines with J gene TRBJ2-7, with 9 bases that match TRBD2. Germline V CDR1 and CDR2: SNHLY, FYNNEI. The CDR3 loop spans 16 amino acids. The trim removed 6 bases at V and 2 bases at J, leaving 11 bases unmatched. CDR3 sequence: CASSLLGLAGTYEQYF. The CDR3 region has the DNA TGTGCCAGCAGCCTCCTGGGCCTAGCGGGAACCTACGAGCAGTACTTC. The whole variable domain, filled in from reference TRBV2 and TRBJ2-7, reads EPEVTQTPSHQVTQMGQEVILRCVPISNHLYFYWYRQILGQKVEFLVSFYNNEISEKSEIFDDQFSVERPDGSNFTLKIRSTKLEDSAMYFCASSLLGLAGTYEQYFGPGTRLTVT.

CDR3 DNA sequence: TGTGCCAGTAGTATGGACAGAAAGAACACTGAAGCTTTCTTT. This translates into CASSMDRKNTEAFF. This sequence joins TRBV19 and TRBJ1-1; maybe TRBD1 (6 bases). Germline loops: CDR1 LNHDA, CDR2 SQIVND (reference sequence). The CDR3 extends over 14 amino acids. Trimming took 3 bases from V and 1 from J, leaving 9 bases between them.

CDR3 residues: CASSLGFSAGGFYNEQFF. CDR3 coding DNA: TGTGCCAGCAGCTTAGGGTTTAGTGCGGGGGGGTTTTACAATGAGCAGTTCTTC. The J gene is TRBJ2-1, the V gene TRBV7-9; TRBD2 matches at 9 bases. J lost 4 bases, V lost 1 base, and 11 bases had no gene match. This CDR3 is 18 amino acids long. CDR1 is SEHNR and CDR2 is FQNEAQ in the germline V gene (reference sequence).